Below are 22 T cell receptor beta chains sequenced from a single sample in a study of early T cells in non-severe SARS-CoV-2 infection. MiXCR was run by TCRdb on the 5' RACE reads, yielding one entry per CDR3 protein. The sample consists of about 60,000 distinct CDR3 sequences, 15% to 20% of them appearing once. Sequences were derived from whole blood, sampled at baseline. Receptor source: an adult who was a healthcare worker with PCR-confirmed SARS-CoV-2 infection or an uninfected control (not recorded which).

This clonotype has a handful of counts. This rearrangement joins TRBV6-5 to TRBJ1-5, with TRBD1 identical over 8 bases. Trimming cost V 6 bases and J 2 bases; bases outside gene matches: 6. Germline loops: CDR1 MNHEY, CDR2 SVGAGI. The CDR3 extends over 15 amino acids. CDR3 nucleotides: TGTGCCAGCAGCCGTGGGACAGGCGGCAATCAGCCCCAGCATTTT. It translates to CASSRGTGGNQPQHF.

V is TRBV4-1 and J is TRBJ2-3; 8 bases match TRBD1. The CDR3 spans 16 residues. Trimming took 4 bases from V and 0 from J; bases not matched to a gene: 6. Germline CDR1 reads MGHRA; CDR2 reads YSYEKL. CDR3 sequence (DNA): TGCGCCAGCAGCCCGACAGGGGACGTCAGCACAGATACGCAGTATTTT. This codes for CASSPTGDVSTDTQYF.

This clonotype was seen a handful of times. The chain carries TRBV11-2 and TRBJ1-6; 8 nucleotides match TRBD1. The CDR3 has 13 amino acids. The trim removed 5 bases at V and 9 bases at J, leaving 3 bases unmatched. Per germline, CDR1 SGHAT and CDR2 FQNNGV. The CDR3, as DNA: TGTGCCAGCAGCCAGGGGGCTGTTTCACCCCTCCACTTT. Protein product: CASSQGAVSPLHF.

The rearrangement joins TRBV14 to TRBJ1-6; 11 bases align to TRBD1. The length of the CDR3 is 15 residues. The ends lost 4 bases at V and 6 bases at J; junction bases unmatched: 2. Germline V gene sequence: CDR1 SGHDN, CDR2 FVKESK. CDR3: CASSPGQGVNSPLHF. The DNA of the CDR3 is TGTGCCAGCAGCCCGGGACAGGGGGTTAATTCACCCCTCCACTTT.

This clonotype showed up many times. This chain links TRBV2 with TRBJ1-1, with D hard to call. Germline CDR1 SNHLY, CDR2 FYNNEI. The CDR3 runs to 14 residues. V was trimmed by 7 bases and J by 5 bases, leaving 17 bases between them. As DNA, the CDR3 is TGTGCCAGCATCACCGGGATCACCGGGACTGAAGCTTTCTTT. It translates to CASITGITGTEAFF.

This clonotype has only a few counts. CDR3 sequence (DNA): TGCAGTGCTGTAACTAGCGGGGGGGTAGAGACCCAGTACTTC. This encodes CSAVTSGGVETQYF. The chain combines TRBV20-1 with TRBJ2-5; 13 nucleotides align to TRBD2. This CDR3 region has 14 residues. Germline V gene sequence: CDR1 DFQATT, CDR2 SNEGSKA (reference sequence). Losses at the gene ends were 5 bases for V and 4 bases for J; bases not matched to a gene: 4.

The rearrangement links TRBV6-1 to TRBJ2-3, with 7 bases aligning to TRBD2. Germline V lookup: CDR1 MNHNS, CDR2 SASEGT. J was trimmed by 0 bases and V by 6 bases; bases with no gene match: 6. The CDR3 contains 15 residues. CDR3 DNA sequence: TGTGCCAGCAGGGCCTGGGGGGGAAGCACAGATACGCAGTATTTT. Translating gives CASRAWGGSTDTQYF.

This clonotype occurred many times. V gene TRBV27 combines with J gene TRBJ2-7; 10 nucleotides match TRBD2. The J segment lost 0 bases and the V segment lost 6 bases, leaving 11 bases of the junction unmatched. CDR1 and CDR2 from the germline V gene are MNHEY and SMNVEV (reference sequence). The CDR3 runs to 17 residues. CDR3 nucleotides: TGTGCCAGCAGGGGGCTAGCGGGGGCTTCCTTCTCCTACGAGCAGTACTTC. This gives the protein CASRGLAGASFSYEQYF.

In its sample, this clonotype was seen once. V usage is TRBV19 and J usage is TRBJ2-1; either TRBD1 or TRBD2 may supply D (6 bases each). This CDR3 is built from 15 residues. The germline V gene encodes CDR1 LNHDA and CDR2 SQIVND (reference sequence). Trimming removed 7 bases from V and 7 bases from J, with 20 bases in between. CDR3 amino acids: CASTFGGARMNEQFF. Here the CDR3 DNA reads TGTGCCAGTACCTTCGGGGGCGCAAGAATGAATGAGCAGTTCTTC.

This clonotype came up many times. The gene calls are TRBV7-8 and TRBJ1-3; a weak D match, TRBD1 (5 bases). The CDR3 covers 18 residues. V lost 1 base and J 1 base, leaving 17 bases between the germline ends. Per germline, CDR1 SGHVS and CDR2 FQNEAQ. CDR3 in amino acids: CASSLGRRQSGSGNTIYF. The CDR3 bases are TGTGCCAGCAGCTTAGGCCGAAGACAGTCGGGATCTGGAAACACCATATATTTT.

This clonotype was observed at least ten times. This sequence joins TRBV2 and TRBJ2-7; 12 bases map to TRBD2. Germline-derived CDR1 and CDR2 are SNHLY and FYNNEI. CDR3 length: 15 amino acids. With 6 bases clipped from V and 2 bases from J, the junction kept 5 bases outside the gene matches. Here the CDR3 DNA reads TGTGCCAGCAGGTCCCTAGCGGGAGGGGCCTACGAGCAGTACTTC. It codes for CASRSLAGGAYEQYF.

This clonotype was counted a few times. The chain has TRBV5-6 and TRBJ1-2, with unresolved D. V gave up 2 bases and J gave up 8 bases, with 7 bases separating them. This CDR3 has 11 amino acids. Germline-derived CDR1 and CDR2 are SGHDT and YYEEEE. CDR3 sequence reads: CASSFEEGYTF. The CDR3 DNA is TGTGCCAGCAGCTTCGAGGAAGGCTACACCTTC.

CDR3: CASSPQGATNEKLFF. The DNA of the CDR3 is TGTGCCAGCAGCCCACAGGGGGCGACTAATGAAAAACTGTTTTTT. The V and J genes are TRBV11-2 and TRBJ1-4; 9 nucleotides align to TRBD1. J was trimmed by 2 bases and V by 5 bases; bases with no gene match: 3. The germline gives CDR1 SGHAT, CDR2 FQNNGV. The CDR3 totals 15 residues.

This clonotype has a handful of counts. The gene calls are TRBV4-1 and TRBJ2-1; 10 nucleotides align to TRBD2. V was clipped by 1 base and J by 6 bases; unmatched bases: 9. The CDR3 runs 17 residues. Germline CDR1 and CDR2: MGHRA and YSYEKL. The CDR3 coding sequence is TGCGCCAGCAGCCAAGGAATCGGAACTAGCGGGGCCAATGAGCAGTTCTTC. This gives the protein CASSQGIGTSGANEQFF.

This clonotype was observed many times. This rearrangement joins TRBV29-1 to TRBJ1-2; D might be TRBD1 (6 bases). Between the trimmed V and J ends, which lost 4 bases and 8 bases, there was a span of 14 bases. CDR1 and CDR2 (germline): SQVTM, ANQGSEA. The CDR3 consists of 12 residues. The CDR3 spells CSVVKAGEGYTF. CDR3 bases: TGCAGCGTTGTTAAGGCAGGGGAAGGCTACACCTTC.

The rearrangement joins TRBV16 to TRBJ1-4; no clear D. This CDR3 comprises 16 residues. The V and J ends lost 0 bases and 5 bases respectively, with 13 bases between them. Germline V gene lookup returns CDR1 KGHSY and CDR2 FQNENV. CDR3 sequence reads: CASSQSQPAANEKLFF. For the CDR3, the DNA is TGTGCCAGCAGCCAATCCCAGCCAGCCGCAAATGAAAAACTGTTTTTT.

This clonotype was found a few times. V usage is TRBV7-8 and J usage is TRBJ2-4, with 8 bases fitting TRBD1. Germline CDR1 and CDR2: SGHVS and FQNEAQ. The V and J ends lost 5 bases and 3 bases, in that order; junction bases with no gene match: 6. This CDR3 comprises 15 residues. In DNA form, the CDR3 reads TGTGCCAGCAGCGCAGACAGGGGATTCAAAAACATTCAGTACTTC. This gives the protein CASSADRGFKNIQYF.

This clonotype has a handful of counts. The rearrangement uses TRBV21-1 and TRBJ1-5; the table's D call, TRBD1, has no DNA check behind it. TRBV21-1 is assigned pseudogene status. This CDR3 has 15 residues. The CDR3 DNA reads TGTGCCAGCAGCAAAGCCCCAGGGGCCAATCAGCCCCAGCATTTT. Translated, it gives CASSKAPGANQPQHF.

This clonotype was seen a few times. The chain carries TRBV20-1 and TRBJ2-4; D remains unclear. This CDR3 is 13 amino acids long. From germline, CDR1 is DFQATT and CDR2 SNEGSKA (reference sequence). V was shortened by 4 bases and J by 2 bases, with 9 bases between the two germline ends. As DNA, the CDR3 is TGCAGTGCTATACTGAACACCAAAAACATTCAGTACTTC. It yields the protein CSAILNTKNIQYF.

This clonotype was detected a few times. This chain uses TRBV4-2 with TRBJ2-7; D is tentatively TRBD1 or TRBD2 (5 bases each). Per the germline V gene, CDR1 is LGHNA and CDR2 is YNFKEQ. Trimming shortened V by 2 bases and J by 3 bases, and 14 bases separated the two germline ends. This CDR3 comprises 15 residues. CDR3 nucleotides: TGTGCCAGCAGCCAACCCGGGACCGCAGTCTACGAGCAGTACTTC. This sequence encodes CASSQPGTAVYEQYF.

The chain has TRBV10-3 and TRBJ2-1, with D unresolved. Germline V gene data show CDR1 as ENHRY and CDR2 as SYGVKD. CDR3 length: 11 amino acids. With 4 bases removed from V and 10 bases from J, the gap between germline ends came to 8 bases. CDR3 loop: CAISVQREQFF. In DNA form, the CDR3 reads TGTGCCATCAGTGTTCAGCGAGAGCAGTTCTTC.

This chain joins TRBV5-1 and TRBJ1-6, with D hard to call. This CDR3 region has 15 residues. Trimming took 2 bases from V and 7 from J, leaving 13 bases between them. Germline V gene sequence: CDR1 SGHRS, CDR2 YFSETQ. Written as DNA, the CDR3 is TGCGCCAGCAGCTTAGGAGGGATCGCGAATTCACCCCTCCACTTT. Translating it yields CASSLGGIANSPLHF.